This TCR beta chain was sequenced in a study of blood T cell repertoires in COVID-19 (dated by TCRdb to 2019 to 2021). Background for the entire study: Samples from collaborators originated in the United States, Italy and Spain and spanned both the acute and convalescent phases of COVID-19. The dataset comprised deeply sampled blood TCRbeta repertoires from subjects exposed to, actively infected with, or recovered from COVID-19. Samples were obtained from the ongoing ImmuneRACE study (first 160 participants) and from some 1,200 subjects provided by 6 global collaborators. The sample metadata nearly always contained a de-identified subject ID, COVID-19 status, age in years and sex. Where HLA class I and class II types were available, the types were taken from metadata supplied by the sample provider, not from assay-based typing. The prospective study material was composed of cDNA or gDNA derived from T cells, B-cell-depleted T cells, or PBMCs. The repertoires were made available in a free public database intended to serve as a resource for research on the immune response to SARS-CoV-2.

General conclusions and limits of the study: Clinical and demographic metadata were provided uncurated, with the amount varying by source and participant.

This clone has just a few counts. Its antigen is not yet known. The input lacks base qualities; no much larger clone sits a single base away. CDR1 and CDR2 are drawn from the germline V gene (reference sequence): SGHKS, YYEKEE. Counted from cysteine to phenylalanine, this CDR3 has 15 amino acids. This entry keeps only the CDR3 DNA: 45 bases, framed from base 1. Relative to germline, V is 7 bases shorter and J is 7 bases shorter, with 20 bases between their ends. The immunoSEQ Assay, a bias-controlled multiplex PCR, was used to amplify TCRbeta CDR3 regions from genomic DNA. Under the source paper's analysis protocol: Within the assay, amplification of reference gene primers was used to estimate how many nucleated cells each sample contained. To quantify the absolute abundance of each unique TCRbeta CDR3 rearrangement, sequence reads were collapsed and filtered. For each sample, productive Simpson clonality was calculated as the square root of Simpson's diversity index across productive rearrangements. TCRdb mirrors the immuneACCESS table, restricted to in-frame sequences. Some clones are absent from its copies; in checked studies, under half trace to an unresolved V gene, and the reason for the others is unknown. Clone size and V and J calls were adopted from that table, with D and trimming inferred from the DNA. Within this sample are approximately 180,000 clones, with 82% of them counted one time only. The ten most abundant clones make up 4.5% to 6.5% of the sample.

In the prospective study, participants were 18 to 89 years old, resided in 20 to 30 geographic areas of the United States, and were enrolled through a virtual design. Cohort assignment in the prospective study relied on participant-reported clinical history from a screening survey and a study questionnaire. In the prospective study, mobile phlebotomists collected whole blood, serum and a nasopharyngeal or oropharyngeal swab from each participant. Additional blood draws and questionnaires over an approximately 2-month period could optionally be provided by prospective study participants. Prospective study blood samples were shipped either frozen or at room temperature before DNA extraction.

The sequenced sample was PBMCs or T cells enriched from blood (not recorded which). This TCR was sampled from a woman aged 55-70 years with acute COVID-19. The V gene is TRBV5-5 and the J gene is TRBJ2-2; a weak D assignment points to TRBD1 (6 bases agree). This receptor has the CDR3 CASLLSQGFHGELFF. The DNA sequence reads TGTGCCAGCTTACTTTCACAGGGATTCCACGGGGAGCTGTTTTTT.